The 8 T cell receptor beta chains listed next were all sequenced from one sample in a study of cytotoxic CD8 clonotypes in ibrutinib-treated CLL. Libraries were prepared by immunoSEQ multiplex PCR; TCRdb keeps only in-frame clonotypes and omits some of them. The sample holds 60,000 to 65,000 clones, less than 60% seen once. The source material was PBMCs, sampled after 12 months of ibrutinib treatment. These receptors all stem from a human donor with chronic lymphocytic leukemia.

In its sample, this clone was seen a few times. The chain uses TRBV27 and TRBJ2-7; 13 nucleotides agree with TRBD2. Trimming took 4 bases from V and 6 from J; bases not matched to a gene: 3. This CDR3 comprises 14 residues. CDR1 is MNHEY and CDR2 is SMNVEV in the germline V gene (reference sequence). The CDR3 nucleotides are TGTGCCAGCAGTTCGGGACTAGCGGGGTTCGAGCAGTACGTC. Its translation is CASSSGLAGFEQYV.

The chain combines TRBV5-4 with TRBJ2-1; the match to TRBD2 covers 7 bases. The CDR3 runs 14 residues. Germline CDR1 is SGHNT and CDR2 is YYREEE (reference sequence). V dropped 1 base and J dropped 9; count of bases not matched to a gene: 7. CDR3 amino acids: CASSLKGGPVEQFF. The CDR3 nucleotides read TGTGCCAGCAGCTTGAAGGGAGGGCCTGTTGAGCAGTTCTTC.

This chain joins TRBV5-4 and TRBJ2-5, with 8 nucleotides matching TRBD1. CDR1 SGHNT and CDR2 YYREEE come from the germline V gene (reference sequence). The J segment lost 7 bases and the V segment lost 3 bases, leaving 14 bases of the junction unmatched. This CDR3 is built from 16 residues. In DNA form, the CDR3 reads TGTGCCAGCAGCTCCGAGACAGGGGTGTCAAAGGGGACCCAGTACTTC. Encoded protein: CASSSETGVSKGTQYF.

The chain carries TRBV27 and TRBJ2-1; D ambiguous. The CDR3 totals 11 residues. Germline assignment: CDR1 MNHEY and CDR2 SMNVEV (reference sequence). Trimming cost V 2 bases and J 9 bases, with 5 bases left between them. The CDR3 DNA reads as TGTGCCAGCAGTTTACGTGGTGAGCAGTTCTTC. As protein: CASSLRGEQFF.

This clone was found many times. The chain carries TRBV5-6 and TRBJ1-4; D is unclear. With 4 bases removed from V and 6 bases from J, the gap between germline ends came to 16 bases. The CDR3 sequence is 15 residues long. Germline loops: CDR1 SGHDT, CDR2 YYEEEE. The CDR3 DNA follows: TGTGCCAGCAGCCTCGGCCCTCAACCAGATGAAAAACTGTTTTTT. Translation gives CASSLGPQPDEKLFF.

The J gene is TRBJ1-5, the V gene TRBV6-1; 7 bases line up with TRBD1. CDR1 MNHNS and CDR2 SASEGT come from the germline V gene. The CDR3 has 14 residues. V lost 2 bases and J lost 2; bases outside the gene matches: 0. CDR3 protein: CASSETGGNQPQHF. The CDR3 DNA follows: TGTGCCAGCAGTGAAACAGGGGGCAATCAGCCCCAGCATTTT.

The V gene is TRBV19, the J gene TRBJ2-5; TRBD1 matches 7 bases. V was clipped by 4 bases and J by 5 bases; unmatched bases: 10. This CDR3 has 15 residues. The V gene's germline CDR1 is LNHDA and CDR2 SQIVND (reference sequence). As DNA, the CDR3 is TGTGCCAGTAGTACGACAGGGACCCGACAGGAGACCCAGTACTTC. This sequence encodes CASSTTGTRQETQYF.

The chain recombines TRBV5-1 with TRBJ2-5; 7 bases match TRBD2. CDR1 is SGHRS, CDR2 YFSETQ, per germline. The CDR3 consists of 15 residues. With 4 bases clipped from V and 0 bases from J, the junction kept 6 bases outside the gene matches. The CDR3 sequence: CASSLGRGNQETQYF. DNA of the CDR3: TGCGCCAGCAGCCTGGGGAGGGGCAACCAAGAGACCCAGTACTTC.